Shown below are 19 T cell receptor beta chains from a single sample sequenced in a study of cytomegalovirus exposure and HLA in healthy donors. Only in-frame clones appear in the TCRdb table, and some are missing; sequencing was by immunoSEQ multiplex PCR. The sample yields 130,000 to 150,000 clones, about 91% seen once. Sample: PBMCs. Receptor source: a woman under 30 in good health and CMV-seropositive.

The chain carries TRBV30 and TRBJ2-1; a weak D match, TRBD2 (5 bases). Deletions cut 7 bases from V and 3 bases from J, with 10 bases between. The CDR3 totals 12 residues. The germline gives CDR1 GTSNPN, CDR2 SVGIG (reference sequence). CDR3 DNA: TGTGCCTCTGGACGGGGCTACAATGAGCAGTTCTTC. Translation gives CASGRGYNEQFF.

This chain uses TRBV27 with TRBJ2-7, with a tentative D call TRBD1 (5 bases). Trimming took 10 bases from V and 3 from J, leaving 16 bases between them. This CDR3 is built from 13 residues. Germline V gene lookup returns CDR1 MNHEY and CDR2 SMNVEV (reference sequence). The CDR3 sequence: CATSPRGFYEQYF. As DNA, the CDR3 is TGTGCCACCTCCCCTAGGGGCTTCTACGAGCAGTACTTC.

The rearrangement uses TRBV7-2 and TRBJ2-1; 9 bases map to TRBD2. J gave up 10 bases and V 0 bases, and 10 bases lay outside the gene matches. CDR1 is SGHTA, CDR2 FQGNSA, per germline. The CDR3 totals 16 residues. The chain's CDR3 is CASSLAGSSGRREQFF. As DNA, the CDR3 is TGTGCCAGCAGCTTAGCGGGTAGTAGCGGGAGAAGGGAGCAGTTCTTC.

This chain joins TRBV9 and TRBJ2-1, with TRBD2 matching 14 bases. CDR1 is SGDLS and CDR2 is YYNGEE in the germline V gene. With V trimmed by 2 bases and J by 4 bases, 2 bases remained unmatched. This CDR3 contains 16 residues. CDR3 bases: TGTGCCAGCAGCGTGGGACTAGCGGGAGAGTACAATGAGCAGTTCTTC. It codes for CASSVGLAGEYNEQFF.

CDR3 protein: CASSLSLAGSTDTQYF. As DNA, the CDR3 is TGTGCCAGCAGCTTAAGCCTAGCGGGGAGCACAGATACGCAGTATTTT. This chain joins TRBV7-3 and TRBJ2-3; 9 bases align to TRBD2. The ends lost 1 base at V and 0 bases at J; junction bases unmatched: 2. Germline V gives CDR1 SGHTA, CDR2 FQGTGA. This CDR3 has 16 amino acids.

The chain recombines TRBV2 with TRBJ2-2; D is undetermined. Germline assignment: CDR1 SNHLY and CDR2 FYNNEI. V lost 7 bases and J lost 4, with 13 bases in between. This CDR3 is 14 amino acids long. CDR3 protein: CASTTDQTTGELFF. The CDR3 nucleotides are TGTGCCAGCACCACAGACCAAACCACCGGGGAGCTGTTTTTT.

The chain's CDR3 is CASSPLEGPAPYEQYF. In DNA, the CDR3 is TGTGCCAGCAGCCCGCTGGAGGGACCCGCCCCCTACGAGCAGTACTTC. The V gene is TRBV7-6, the J gene TRBJ2-7, with D possibly matching TRBD2 (6 bases). The CDR3 consists of 16 residues. V lost 5 bases and J lost 2, with 19 bases in between. The germline V gene has CDR1 SGHVS and CDR2 FNYEAQ.

This clone was picked up one time. The chain links TRBV5-4 to TRBJ2-7; 11 bases match TRBD2. The CDR3 runs to 15 residues. The V segment lost 3 bases and the J segment 7 bases; nucleotides outside the gene matches: 9. Per germline, CDR1 SGHNT and CDR2 YYREEE (reference sequence). The CDR3 sequence is CASSSTSGGSGEQYF. The CDR3 DNA follows: TGTGCCAGCAGCTCTACTAGCGGGGGATCGGGGGAGCAGTACTTC.

The sample holds one count of this clone. V and J are TRBV30 and TRBJ1-1; D is possibly TRBD1 (5 bases). The CDR3 loop spans 12 amino acids. Trimming stripped 5 bases from V and 3 bases from J, with 10 bases between. In germline, CDR1 is GTSNPN, CDR2 SVGIG (reference sequence). The CDR3 region has the DNA TGTGCCTGGGCGTACAGGTACACTGAAGCTTTCTTT. It specifies CAWAYRYTEAFF.

The rearrangement uses TRBV5-4 and TRBJ1-1; the D gene is possibly TRBD1 (6 bases). Looked up from germline, CDR1 is SGHNT and CDR2 is YYREEE (reference sequence). Trimming cost V 4 bases and J 4 bases, with 17 bases left between them. The CDR3 spans 15 residues. DNA for the CDR3: TGTGCCAGCAGCCCCCGGGACAAAGGTGGCACTGAAGCTTTCTTT. Residues: CASSPRDKGGTEAFF.

The chain employs TRBV11-3 and TRBJ2-7, with TRBD1 identical over 8 bases. With V trimmed by 2 bases and J by 0 bases, 3 bases remained unmatched. The CDR3 is made up of 15 amino acids. Germline CDR1 and CDR2: SGHNT and YENEEA. CDR3 loop: CASSLRGQDSYEQYF. The DNA for the CDR3 is TGTGCCAGCAGCTTACGGGGACAGGACTCCTACGAGCAGTACTTC.

The rearrangement links TRBV14 to TRBJ1-5; D perhaps matches TRBD1 (5 bases). Germline V gives CDR1 SGHDN, CDR2 FVKESK. Trimming took 2 bases from V and 2 from J, leaving 10 bases between them. CDR3 length equals 15 residues. The DNA of the CDR3 is TGTGCCAGCAGCCAACCCAGGGATTGCAATCAGCCCCAGCATTTT. Its protein is CASSQPRDCNQPQHF.

V and J are TRBV6-1 and TRBJ1-3; unclear D gene. This CDR3 contains 16 residues. With 6 bases removed from V and 0 bases from J, the gap between germline ends came to 15 bases. The germline V gene encodes CDR1 MNHNS and CDR2 SASEGT. CDR3 DNA sequence: TGTGCCAGCAGCGAAAGGAGCGGAAGCTCTGGAAACACCATATATTTT. Amino acids: CASSERSGSSGNTIYF.

The CDR3: CASSLGRGISEQYF. Written as DNA, the CDR3 is TGTGCCAGCAGTTTAGGCAGGGGGATAAGCGAGCAGTACTTC. The J gene is TRBJ2-7, the V gene TRBV28; the match to TRBD1 covers 7 bases. The CDR3 length is 14 residues. V was clipped by 2 bases and J by 6 bases; unmatched bases: 7. The germline V gene encodes CDR1 MDHEN and CDR2 SYDVKM. Supplemented by reference TRBV28 and TRBJ2-7, the full variable domain reads DVKVTQSSRYLVKRTGEKVFLECVQDMDHENMFWYRQDPGLGLRLIYFSYDVKMKEKGDIPEGYSVSREKKERFSLILESASTNQTSMYLCASSLGRGISEQYFGPGTRLTVT.

V and J are TRBV30 and TRBJ1-6; no firm D call. V lost 6 bases and J lost 8, with 2 bases in between. Germline lookup yields CDR1 GTSNPN and CDR2 SVGIG (reference sequence). This CDR3 contains 9 residues. The CDR3, as DNA: TGTGCCTGCGATTCACCCCTCCACTTT. This sequence encodes CACDSPLHF.

The gene calls are TRBV5-4 and TRBJ1-5, with unresolved D. CDR1 is SGHNT and CDR2 is YYREEE in the germline V gene (reference sequence). V lost 1 base to trimming and J lost 6 bases, with 17 bases between them. This CDR3 has 16 residues. In DNA form, the CDR3 reads TGTGCCAGCAGCTTGCCCGAGCGGGCCCGGGGTCAGCCCCAGCATTTT. Translated: CASSLPERARGQPQHF.

The gene calls are TRBV5-4 and TRBJ2-1; 10 bases fit TRBD1. CDR1 and CDR2 (germline): SGHNT, YYREEE (reference sequence). The trim removed 4 bases at V and 9 bases at J, leaving 10 bases unmatched. CDR3 length equals 15 residues. CDR3 amino acids: CASSTPGQGNGEQFF. The CDR3, as DNA: TGTGCCAGCAGCACTCCGGGACAGGGGAATGGTGAGCAGTTCTTC.

This clone was detected only a few times. The rearrangement links TRBV4-3 to TRBJ1-1; a weak D match, TRBD1 (6 bases). In germline, CDR1 is LGHNA, CDR2 YSLEER. This CDR3 comprises 15 residues. V was trimmed by 0 bases and J by 6 bases, leaving 14 bases between them. DNA of the CDR3: TGCGCCAGCAGCCAAGATCTAGGGGGGGCCGCTGAAGCTTTCTTT. Its protein is CASSQDLGGAAEAFF.

The chain uses TRBV10-3 and TRBJ1-5; possibly TRBD1 for D (6 bases). Trimming took off 3 bases at V and 7 bases at J, with 13 bases between the two ends. The germline gives CDR1 ENHRY, CDR2 SYGVKD. The CDR3 spans 14 residues. The DNA for the CDR3 is TGTGCCATCAGTGACCAACAGGGAGAACAGCCCCAGCATTTT. It encodes CAISDQQGEQPQHF.